The present T cell receptor (beta chain) was sequenced within a study of regulatory T cells in long-lasting Graves disease. Whole-study context: Newly diagnosed Graves' patients had taken antithyroid drugs under 3 months.

This clonotype was observed many times. Assembly of TCR beta libraries relied on iRepertoire HTBI primers together with Arm-PCR of CDR3 regions. TCRdb used MiXCR to reprocess the multiplex PCR reads, holding one entry per CDR3 protein. This sample has around 250,000 distinct CDR3 sequences; 15% to 20% occur once, and the top ten carry approximately 20%. Time point in this sample: newly diagnosed GD, antithyroid drugs for less than 3 months. RNA extracted from PBMCs served as the sequencing template. Each patient gave around 9.7 milliliters of EDTA-anticoagulated peripheral blood. V was cut by 2 bases and J by 6 bases, with 16 bases left in between. Germline V lookup: CDR1 SGHTA, CDR2 FQGNSA. The CDR3 consists of 16 residues.

V gene TRBV7-2 combines with J gene TRBJ1-4; D not certain. The receptor's source is a female donor with Graves disease. The sample here was peripheral blood mononuclear cells (PBMCs), taken at new diagnosis, from a patient treated with antithyroid drugs. The CDR3 nucleotides read TGTGCCAGCAGCTTAACTGGCCCCGAGGTGGATGAAAAACTGTTTTTT. Translating gives CASSLTGPEVDEKLFF.